The present entry profiles one TCR beta chain with its context. This clonotype was detected ten times or more. There is no known antigen for this receptor. Base quality data are lacking; no much larger clone is found one base away. The data are from a study of CD8 T cells in ankylosing spondylitis (dated by TCRdb to about 2017). Study-wide context: T cell receptor beta repertoires were profiled in healthy donors and ankylosing spondylitis patients so that disease-linked TCR variants could be found. In total, the full study cohort was made up of some 110 healthy donors and approximately 27 ankylosing spondylitis patients. Samples of peripheral blood were taken, and for ankylosing spondylitis patients, synovial fluid was collected as well. The full study reports these points: The disease-linked clones were reported to be significantly enriched in matched synovial fluid samples from ankylosing spondylitis patients. In peripheral blood, the disease-linked clones were found at relatively low frequencies and had a CD8+ phenotype. Blood from ankylosing spondylitis patients appeared to be characterized by a TCR beta motif composed of eight highly homologous amino acid variants. Some motif variants were previously reported in synovial fluid and blood of reactive arthritis patients, suggesting common disease-initiation mechanisms.

These reads were obtained on an Illumina HiSeq 2500. TCR beta libraries were prepared by quantitative 5'-RACE with molecular barcodes. The original methods were these. A new computational method based on a probabilistic model of VDJ rearrangement was used to identify disease-linked TCR variants. TCRdb reran the public reads through fastp at Q25 and MiXCR, keeping productive beta chains. Each CDR3 protein gets just one entry, which takes the most common genes and DNA from the rows behind it. The V and J calls were determined by TCRdb, not by the authors. The table for this sample lists around 120,000 distinct CDR3 sequences; roughly 8.8% of them were counted only once. Roughly 3.4% of the sample rests with the top ten. CDR1 DFQATT and CDR2 SNEGSKA are derived from the germline V gene (reference sequence). Inclusive of the bounding cysteine and phenylalanine, the CDR3 is 11 residues long. Solely the CDR3 DNA is kept, with 33 bases framed from the first base. V gives up 8 bases and J gives up 8 bases, and the segment between their germline ends measures 13 bases.

The receptor was isolated from a male donor with ankylosing spondylitis or in good health (not recorded which). The rearranged chain carries TRBV20-1 and TRBJ2-1, and the D gene may be TRBD2, 6 bases matching. The sequenced sample consisted of blood, either unsorted or a sorted T cell fraction (not recorded which). In nucleotide form, the sequence is TGCAGTAGACTAGGGGCCTATGAGCAGTTCTTC. This yields the protein CSRLGAYEQFF.